Many counts were recorded for the clone carrying this T cell receptor beta chain. Its antigen is unknown. RNA transcripts yielded amplified TCR beta CDR3 regions. The TCR CDR3 was amplified in a first-round RT-PCR using the HTBI primer set. TCRdb itself ran the multiplex PCR reads through MiXCR, one entry per CDR3 protein. The sample records around 620,000 distinct CDR3 sequences, approximately 14% being singletons. The study excluded patients with uncontrolled infection, other autoimmune disease, pregnancy or lactation. Trimming removed 3 bases at V and 2 bases at J, with 10 bases between. CDR3 length: 14 residues. The entry originates in a study of T cells in Graves' hyperthyroidism and ophthalmopathy. Study conclusions and caveats: Peripheral blood also featured most of the thyroid clonotypes expanded above 0.001. Patients with ophthalmopathy were separated from those with stable hyperthyroidism by a 13 V-J model.

This TCR was sampled from a woman aged 18-29 years with Graves' ophthalmopathy. The chain couples TRBV12-3 or TRBV12-4 to TRBJ1-1; no reliable D call. Source material: blood. CDR3 region: CASSFWSTNTEAFF. CDR3 nucleotide sequence: TGTGCCAGCAGTTTTTGGTCAACTAACACTGAAGCTTTCTTT.